The present T cell receptor (beta chain) was sequenced within a study of PD-1 blockade in classical Hodgkin lymphoma. Whole-study findings and limits: Relative to healthy donors, newly diagnosed patients reportedly had lower baseline TCR diversity, which was reported as lower still in relapsed/refractory patients.

Note on this clone: Antigen unknown.

This sample's time point: cycle 4 day 1 (C4D1), after about 6 weeks of nivolumab. Every patient had relapsed following autologous stem cell transplantation, and cohorts differed in brentuximab vedotin exposure. Researchers report purifying CD4+ T cells from thawed PBMCs by magnetic negative selection. Progressive disease, partial response or complete response was each patient's best response. Repertoires were generated with immunoSEQ multiplex PCR, while TCRdb's copy carries only in-frame clones and drops some. The repertoire holds about 17,000 clones, with roughly 79% as singletons. Losses at the gene ends were 7 bases for V and 2 bases for J; bases not matched to a gene: 4. The CDR3 covers 13 residues. Germline V gene sequence: CDR1 SGHDT, CDR2 YYEEEE.

The clonotype comes from a human donor with classical Hodgkin lymphoma. The material sequenced was CD4+ T cells from blood, taken before the fourth cycle of nivolumab. The chain combines TRBV5-6 with TRBJ2-7; 9 nucleotides match TRBD2. The CDR3 DNA follows: TGTGCCAGCGGGCCTAGCGGGACCTACGAGCAGTACTTC. Protein product: CASGPSGTYEQYF. Drawing the rest from reference TRBV5-6 and TRBJ2-7, the complete variable domain is DAGVTQSPTHLIKTRGQQVTLRCSPKSGHDTVSWYQQALGQGPQFIFQYYEEEERQRGNFPDRFSGHQFPNYSSELNVNALLLGDSALYLCASGPSGTYEQYFGPGTRLTVT.